This entry features one T cell receptor (beta chain) sequence. The protocol was immunoSEQ multiplex PCR, while the TCRdb copy is restricted to in-frame clones and leaves out a portion. Among under 500,000 clones listed, roughly nine tenths were seen once. Adults between about 18 and 95 years of age took part from 24 US areas. The record originates from a study of blood T cell repertoires in COVID-19. Across the whole study: Material from acute and convalescent COVID-19 was sourced from the United States, Italy and Spain.

Per the germline V gene, CDR1 is SGHRS and CDR2 is YFSETQ. The CDR3 is 15 residues long. Trimming cost V 0 bases and J 1 base, with 10 bases left between them. This TCR came from a young woman with acute COVID-19. The J gene is TRBJ1-1, the V gene TRBV5-1; TRBD1 might be the D (6 bases). The sequenced sample was PBMCs or T cells enriched from blood (not recorded which). DNA for the CDR3: TGCGCCAGCAGCTTGGATGGACAGCCGAACACTGAAGCTTTCTTT. Its protein is CASSLDGQPNTEAFF.